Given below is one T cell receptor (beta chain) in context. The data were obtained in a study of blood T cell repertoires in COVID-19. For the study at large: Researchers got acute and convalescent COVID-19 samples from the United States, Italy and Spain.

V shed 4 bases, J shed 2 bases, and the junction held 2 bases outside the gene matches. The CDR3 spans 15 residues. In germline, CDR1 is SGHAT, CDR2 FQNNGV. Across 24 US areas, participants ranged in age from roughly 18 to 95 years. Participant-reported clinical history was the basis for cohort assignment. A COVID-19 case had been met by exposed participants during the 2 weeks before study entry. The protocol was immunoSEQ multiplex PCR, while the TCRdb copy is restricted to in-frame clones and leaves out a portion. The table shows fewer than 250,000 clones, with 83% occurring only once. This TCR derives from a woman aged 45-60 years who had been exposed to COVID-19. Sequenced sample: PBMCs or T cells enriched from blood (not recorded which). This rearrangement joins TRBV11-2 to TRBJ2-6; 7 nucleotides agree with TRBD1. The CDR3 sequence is CASSWDRAGANVLTF. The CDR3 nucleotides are TGTGCCAGCAGCTGGGACAGAGCTGGGGCCAACGTCCTGACTTTC.